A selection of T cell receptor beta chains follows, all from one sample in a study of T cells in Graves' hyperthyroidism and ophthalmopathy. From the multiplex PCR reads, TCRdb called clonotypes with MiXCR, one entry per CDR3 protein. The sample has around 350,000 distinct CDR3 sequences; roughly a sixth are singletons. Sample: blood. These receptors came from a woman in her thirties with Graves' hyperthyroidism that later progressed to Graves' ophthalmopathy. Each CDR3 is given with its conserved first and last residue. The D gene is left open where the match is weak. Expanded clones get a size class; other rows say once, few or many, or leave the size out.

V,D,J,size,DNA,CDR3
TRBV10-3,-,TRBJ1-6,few,TGTGCCATCAGTGAGTCGTCGGGGATGGAGCCCCTCCACTTT,CAISESSGMEPLHF
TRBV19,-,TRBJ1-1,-,TGTGCCAGTAGTTTCCATCCCGGACTGAACACTGAAGCTTTCTTT,CASSFHPGLNTEAFF
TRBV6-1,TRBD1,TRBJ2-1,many,TGTGCCAGCAAGCCTTCGCCCGACAGGGCTGAGCAGTTCTTC,CASKPSPDRAEQFF
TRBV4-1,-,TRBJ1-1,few,TGCGCCAGCAGCCAAGATAAATCAGGCCTGAACACTGAAGCTTTCTTT,CASSQDKSGLNTEAFF
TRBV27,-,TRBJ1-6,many,TGTGCCAGCAGTTTAAACGGGTATAATTCACCCCTCCACTTT,CASSLNGYNSPLHF
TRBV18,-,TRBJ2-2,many,TGTGCCAGCTCACCTTATCCGAGGAACACCGGGGAGCTGTTTTTT,CASSPYPRNTGELFF
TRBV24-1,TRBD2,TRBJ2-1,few,TGTGCCACCAGTGATCCCGGGGGGGGAAAGTCCTACAATGAGCAGTTCTTC,CATSDPGGGKSYNEQFF
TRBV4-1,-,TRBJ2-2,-,TGCGCCAGCAGCCAAGATGGCCAGGGTCGGACCGGGGAGCTGTTTTTT,CASSQDGQGRTGELFF
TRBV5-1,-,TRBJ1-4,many,TGCGCCAGCAGCTTGGCTGAAGGGGGAACAACTAATGAAAAACTGTTTTTT,CASSLAEGGTTNEKLFF
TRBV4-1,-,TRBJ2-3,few,TGCGCCAGCACCCCTCTCCCATCAGGCGGGAACTCCCCAGATACGCAGTATTTT,CASTPLPSGGNSPDTQYF
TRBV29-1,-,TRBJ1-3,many,TGCAGCGTTGTCAGAGGAAACACCATATATTTT,CSVVRGNTIYF
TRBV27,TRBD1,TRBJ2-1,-,TGTGCCAGCAGTCCGGACAGGGAAGAGCAGTTCTTC,CASSPDREEQFF
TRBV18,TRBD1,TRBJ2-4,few,TGTGCCAGCTCACCACGACTGGGACAGTTAGCCAAAAACATTCAGTACTTC,CASSPRLGQLAKNIQYF
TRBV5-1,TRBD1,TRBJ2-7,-,TGCGCCAGCAGCAGGGACAGCCTGAGAGAGCAGTACTTC,CASSRDSLREQYF
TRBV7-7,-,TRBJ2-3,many,TGTGCTAGCAGCTCCTCCGGGTTTGGCGATACGCAGTATTTT,CASSSSGFGDTQYF
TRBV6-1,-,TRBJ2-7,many,TGTGCCAGCATCCTCATGCAGGGCGGGTACGAGCAGTACTTC,CASILMQGGYEQYF
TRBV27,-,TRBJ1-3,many,TGTGCCAGCAGTTTATCGGGGCTGGGGGGAAACACCATATATTTT,CASSLSGLGGNTIYF
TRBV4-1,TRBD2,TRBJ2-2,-,TGCGCCAGCAGCCAAGAACTAGCGGGAGTATGGACCGGGGAGCTGTTTTTT,CASSQELAGVWTGELFF
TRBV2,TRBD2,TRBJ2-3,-,TGTGCCAGCAGTTACAATCGGGCGGGGGGGCCGGGCACAGATACGCAGTATTTT,CASSYNRAGGPGTDTQYF
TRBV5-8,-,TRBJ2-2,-,TGTGCCAGCAGCTTGGTCGGGCAGTCTATGATTCGGGAGCTGTTTTTT,CASSLVGQSMIRELFF
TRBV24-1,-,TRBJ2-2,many,TGTGCCACCAGTGATCCTGACACAGGGATAGACACCGGGGAGCTGTTTTTT,CATSDPDTGIDTGELFF
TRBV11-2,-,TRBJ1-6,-,TGTGCCTCCCGGGGACGGGAGTCGAATTCACCCCTCCACTTT,CASRGRESNSPLHF
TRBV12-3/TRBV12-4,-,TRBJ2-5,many,TGTGCCAGCTCCCGCGGAGGGAAGGAGACCCAGTACTTC,CASSRGGKETQYF
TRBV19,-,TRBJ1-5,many,TGTGCCAGTACCCCGAGGGGGGGCTGGGGCAATCAGCCCCAGCATTTT,CASTPRGGWGNQPQHF
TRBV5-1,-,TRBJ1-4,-,TGCGCCAGCAGCCCCAACACAGCGGCAACTAATGAAAAACTGTTTTTT,CASSPNTAATNEKLFF
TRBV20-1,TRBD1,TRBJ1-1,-,TGCAGTGCGTCCTTCGAACAGGGGATTAACACTGAAGCTTTCTTT,CSASFEQGINTEAFF
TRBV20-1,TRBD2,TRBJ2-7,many,TGCAGTGCTTCGGGACTAGCGGGAGTCTCGTCCGGCGAGCAGTACTTC,CSASGLAGVSSGEQYF
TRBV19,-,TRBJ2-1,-,TGTGCCAGTAGTATAGCTTTCGGGGTCACCTACAATGAGCAGTTCTTC,CASSIAFGVTYNEQFF
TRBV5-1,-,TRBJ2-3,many,TGCGCCAGCAGCTCGGCATCAATGAAGGCAGATACGCAGTATTTT,CASSSASMKADTQYF
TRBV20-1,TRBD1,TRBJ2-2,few,TGCAGTGCTTTACAGGGGGCGGGTAACACCGGGGAGCTGTTTTTT,CSALQGAGNTGELFF
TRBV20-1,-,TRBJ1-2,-,TGCAGTGCTCGGACAGTCCCTGGGACCTTC,CSARTVPGTF
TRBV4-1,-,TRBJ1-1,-,TGCGCCAGCAGCCAATTCGGACTTATTACCGCTGAAGCTTTCTTT,CASSQFGLITAEAFF
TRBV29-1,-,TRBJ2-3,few,TGCAGCGTTGCCGTTCTAGCAGATACGCAGTATTTT,CSVAVLADTQYF
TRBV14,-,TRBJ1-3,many,TGTGCCAGCAGCCAAGTCGCCGACACCATATATTTT,CASSQVADTIYF
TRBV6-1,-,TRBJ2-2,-,TGTGCCAGCAGTGAAACCCCAGCGTGGGGGGAGCTGTTTTTT,CASSETPAWGELFF
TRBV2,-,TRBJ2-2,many,TGTGCCAGCAGTGAAAGGGTCCCTACCCACACCGGGGAGCTGTTTTTT,CASSERVPTHTGELFF
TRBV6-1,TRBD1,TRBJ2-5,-,TGTGCCAGCAGTCCCGGACAGGGTGGGGCCCAGTACTTC,CASSPGQGGAQYF
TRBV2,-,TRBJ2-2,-,TGTGCCAGCAGTGAATATCTAAACGGGGAGCTGTTTTTT,CASSEYLNGELFF
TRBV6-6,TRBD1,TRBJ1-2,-,TGTGCCAGCAGTTACGCGGTGGGACAGGGGACTGGCTACACCTTC,CASSYAVGQGTGYTF
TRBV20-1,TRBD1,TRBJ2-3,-,TGCAGTGCTCACTACAGGGGGGGCACAGATACGCAGTATTTT,CSAHYRGGTDTQYF
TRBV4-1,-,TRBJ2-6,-,TGCGCCAGCAGCCAAAGGATCCGGGACCAGGGATACTCTGGGGCCAGCGTCCTGACTTTC,CASSQRIRDQGYSGASVLTF
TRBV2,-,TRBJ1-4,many,TGTGCCAGCAAGCAGGGAGGGAATAATGAAAAACTGTTTTTT,CASKQGGNNEKLFF
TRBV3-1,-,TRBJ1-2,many,TGTGCCAGCAGCCCGCTTGGTGCTGCCTCCTATGGCTACACCTTC,CASSPLGAASYGYTF
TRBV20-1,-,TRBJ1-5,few,TGCAGTGCTGGCTCCGGGACGGACAATCAGCCCCAGCATTTT,CSAGSGTDNQPQHF
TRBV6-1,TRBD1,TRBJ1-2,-,TGTGCCAGCAGCCGGGACAGGGGGTATGGCTATGGCTACACCTTC,CASSRDRGYGYGYTF
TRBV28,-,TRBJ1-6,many,TGTGCCAGTTCGACGGTACATAATTCACCCCTCCACTTT,CASSTVHNSPLHF
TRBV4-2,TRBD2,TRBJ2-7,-,TGTGCCAGCAGCCAGGATCCATCAAGCGGGAAATACGAGCAGTACTTC,CASSQDPSSGKYEQYF
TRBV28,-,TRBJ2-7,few,TGTGCCAGCTCCGACGGGTCCTCTAGCTCCTACGAGCAGTACTTC,CASSDGSSSSYEQYF
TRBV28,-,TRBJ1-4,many,TGTGCCAGCAGTTTTGGAGGGAACGGCGAAAAACTGTTTTTT,CASSFGGNGEKLFF
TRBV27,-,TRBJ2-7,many,TGTGCCAGCAGTTTAACAGCGGAGAGAGAGCAGTACTTC,CASSLTAEREQYF
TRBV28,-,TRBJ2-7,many,TGTGCCAGCAGTTTGGAGGGGGGTAGCTCCTACGAGCAGTACTTC,CASSLEGGSSYEQYF
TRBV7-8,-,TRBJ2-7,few,TGTGCCAGCAGCGGGGCCTGGGACGAGCAGTACTTC,CASSGAWDEQYF
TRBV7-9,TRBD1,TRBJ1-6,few,TGTGCCAGCACCCCGACAGGGGATAATTCACCCCTCCACTTT,CASTPTGDNSPLHF
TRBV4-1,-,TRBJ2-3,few,TGCGCCAGCAGCCAAGACGACTCACCGCCGGGCGATACGCAGTATTTT,CASSQDDSPPGDTQYF
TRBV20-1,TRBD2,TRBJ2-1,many,TGCAGTGCCAGAACTAGCGGGAGACTATACAATGAGCAGTTCTTC,CSARTSGRLYNEQFF